This T cell receptor (beta chain) was identified in a study of CD8 T cells in Susac syndrome. The germline V and J ends were trimmed by 0 bases and 2 bases, with 8 bases remaining between them. This CDR3 contains 14 residues. Germline-derived CDR1 and CDR2 are SGHRS and YFSETQ. Reverse transcription of about 0.5 to 1 ug RNA used random hexamers. In TCRdb, the immunoSEQ multiplex PCR reads were re-called with MiXCR into one record per CDR3 protein. The data contain about 400,000 distinct CDR3 sequences, 85% to 90% of them seen just once; the ten biggest clones take up about 0.1%. The chain is built from TRBV5-1 and TRBJ2-5; D perhaps matches TRBD1 (6 bases). Input material: CD8+ T cells from PBMCs. The source is a human donor with multiple sclerosis. This CDR3 reads CASSLGDIQETQYF. CDR3 sequence (DNA): TGCGCCAGCAGCTTGGGGGACATACAAGAGACCCAGTACTTC.